The clone carrying this T cell receptor (beta chain) was detected many times. What it binds is not known. Template-switching 5'RACE yielded the TCR cDNA; a universal primer site and UMIs were added in the process. TCRdb reprocessed the 5' RACE reads via MiXCR and lists one record per CDR3 protein. The sample shows 150,000 to 200,000 distinct CDR3 sequences, 5.5% to 8% of them seen only once. This entry comes from a study of T cells after yellow fever vaccination. The CDR3 has 13 amino acids. Trimming removed 5 bases at V and 4 bases at J, with 11 bases between. Germline CDR1 is SGHVS and CDR2 is FQNEAQ. Study-level points and caveats: Post-booster samples contained most primary-vaccination clones (approximately 96% CD4, about 90% CD8). The secondary response was weaker, and its peak arrived faster, on day 5 versus 15.

The sequencing used CD4+ T cells sorted from PBMCs, collected on the day of the first yellow fever vaccination. J is TRBJ2-5 and V is TRBV7-8; weak D call: TRBD2 (6 bases). The receptor comes from a man aged 18 to 30 who received the YFV17D yellow fever vaccine. CDR3 residues: CASSQRLGETQYF. The CDR3 region has the DNA TGTGCCAGCAGCCAACGACTAGGAGAGACCCAGTACTTC. The entire variable domain, with the rest obtained from reference TRBV7-8 and TRBJ2-5, is as follows: GAGVSQSPRYKVAKRGQDVALRCDPISGHVSLFWYQQALGQGPEFLTYFQNEAQLDKSGLPSDRFFAERPEGSVSTLKIQRTQQEDSAVYLCASSQRLGETQYFGPGTRLLVL.